Sequencing of this T cell receptor (beta chain) was carried out in a study of cytomegalovirus exposure and HLA in healthy donors. Use of 60 Vbeta and 13 Jbeta primers characterized the PCR. Sequencing used immunoSEQ multiplex PCR; TCRdb keeps in-frame clones, though not all of them. The table shows 150,000 to 200,000 clones, with roughly 70% occurring only once. The V segment lost 5 bases and the J segment 6 bases; nucleotides outside the gene matches: 11. This CDR3 has 16 amino acids. Germline V gene data show CDR1 as SGHNT and CDR2 as YYREEE (reference sequence). The sequenced material came from PBMCs. The TCR sequence derives from a young woman in good health and CMV-seropositive. The chain carries TRBV5-4 and TRBJ2-2; 9 bases line up with TRBD2. The CDR3 DNA sequence: TGTGCCAGCAGTTCGAGCGGGGGGACCCTTCCCGGGGAGCTGTTTTTT. Its translation: CASSSSGGTLPGELFF.